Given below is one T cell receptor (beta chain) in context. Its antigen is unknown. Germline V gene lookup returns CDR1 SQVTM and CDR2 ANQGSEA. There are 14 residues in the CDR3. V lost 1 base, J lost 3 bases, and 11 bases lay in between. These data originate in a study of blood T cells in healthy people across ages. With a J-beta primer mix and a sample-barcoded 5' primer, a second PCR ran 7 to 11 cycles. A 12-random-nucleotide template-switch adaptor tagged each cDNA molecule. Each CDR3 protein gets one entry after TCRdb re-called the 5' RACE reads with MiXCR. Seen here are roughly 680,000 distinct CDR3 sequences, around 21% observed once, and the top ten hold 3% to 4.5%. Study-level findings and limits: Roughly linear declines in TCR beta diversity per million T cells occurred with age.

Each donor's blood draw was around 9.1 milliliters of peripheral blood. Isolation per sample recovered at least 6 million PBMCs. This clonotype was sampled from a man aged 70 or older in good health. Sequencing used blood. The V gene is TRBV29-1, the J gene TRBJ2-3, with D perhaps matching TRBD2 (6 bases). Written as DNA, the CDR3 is TGCAGCGTTGAAGGCGGGATGCGGACAGATACGCAGTATTTT. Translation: CSVEGGMRTDTQYF.